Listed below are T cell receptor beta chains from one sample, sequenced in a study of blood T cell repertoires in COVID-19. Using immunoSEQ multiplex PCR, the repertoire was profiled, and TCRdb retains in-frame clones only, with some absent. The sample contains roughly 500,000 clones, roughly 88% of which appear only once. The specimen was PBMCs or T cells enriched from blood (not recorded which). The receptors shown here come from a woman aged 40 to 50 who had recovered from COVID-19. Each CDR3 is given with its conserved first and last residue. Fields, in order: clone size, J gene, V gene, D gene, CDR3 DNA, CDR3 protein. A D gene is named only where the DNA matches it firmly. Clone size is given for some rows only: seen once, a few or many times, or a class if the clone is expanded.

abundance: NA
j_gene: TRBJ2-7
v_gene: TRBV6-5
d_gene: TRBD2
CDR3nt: TGTGCCAGCAGTACGGGAGGTGGGGAGCAGTACTTC
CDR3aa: CASSTGGGEQYF

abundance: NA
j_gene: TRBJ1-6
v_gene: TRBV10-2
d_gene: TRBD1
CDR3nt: TGCGCCAGCTCCCGGGACAGGGGATATAATTCACCCCTCCACTTT
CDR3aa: CASSRDRGYNSPLHF

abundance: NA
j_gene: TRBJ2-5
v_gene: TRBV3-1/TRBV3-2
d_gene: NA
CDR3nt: TGTGCCAGCAGCCACGACTATAAAGCGACCCAGTACTTC
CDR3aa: CASSHDYKATQYF

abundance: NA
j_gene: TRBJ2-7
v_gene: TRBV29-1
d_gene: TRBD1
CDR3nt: TGCAGCGTTTCAACGACAGGGGGGGAGTACGAGCAGTACTTC
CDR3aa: CSVSTTGGEYEQYF

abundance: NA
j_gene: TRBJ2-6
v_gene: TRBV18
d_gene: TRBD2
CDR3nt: TGTGCCAGCTCACCGAAGGCTAGCGGGAGTGCTCCATCCTCTGGGGCCAACGTCCTGACTTTC
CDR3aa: CASSPKASGSAPSSGANVLTF

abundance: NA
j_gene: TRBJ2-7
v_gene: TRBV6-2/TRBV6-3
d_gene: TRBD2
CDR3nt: TGTGCCAGCAGTTACGCGCCGGGACTAGCGGGAGTATCGTCCTACGAGCAGTACTTC
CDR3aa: CASSYAPGLAGVSSYEQYF

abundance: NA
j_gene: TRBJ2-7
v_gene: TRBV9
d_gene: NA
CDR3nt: TGTGCCAGCAGCGTAGATGGCGGCACCAGCGAGCAGTACTTC
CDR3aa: CASSVDGGTSEQYF

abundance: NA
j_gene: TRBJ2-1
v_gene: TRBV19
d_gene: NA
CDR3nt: TGTGCCAGTAGTATAGTAGGGGGAGGGCTCAATGAGCAGTTCTTC
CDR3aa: CASSIVGGGLNEQFF

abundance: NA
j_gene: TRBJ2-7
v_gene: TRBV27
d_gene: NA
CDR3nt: TGTGCCAGCAGTTTAGCAGGGGGAGGCTCCTACGAGCAGTACTTC
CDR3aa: CASSLAGGGSYEQYF

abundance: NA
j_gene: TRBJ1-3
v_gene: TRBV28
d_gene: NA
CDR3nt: TGTGCCAGCAGTTCTACCGGGGAGGTGGGTGGAAACACCATATATTTT
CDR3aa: CASSSTGEVGGNTIYF

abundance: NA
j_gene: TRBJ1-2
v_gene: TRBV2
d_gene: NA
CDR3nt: TGTGCCAGCAGTGAAGAGGAGGGCAGGGTCTATGGCTACACCTTC
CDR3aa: CASSEEEGRVYGYTF

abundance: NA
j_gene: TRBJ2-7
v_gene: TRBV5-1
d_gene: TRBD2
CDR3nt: TGCGCCAGCAGCTTGGTAGGGGAGGGCACCTACGAGCAGTACTTC
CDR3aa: CASSLVGEGTYEQYF

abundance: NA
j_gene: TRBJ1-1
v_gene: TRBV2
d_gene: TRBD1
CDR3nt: TGTGCCAGCAGGACCGTGAGGGACAGTAAAGCTTTCTTT
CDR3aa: CASRTVRDSKAFF

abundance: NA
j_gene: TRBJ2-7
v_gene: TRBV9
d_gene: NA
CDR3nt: TGTGCCAGCAGCGTAGGTCTCCCCTTGGACACCTCCGTGGACGAGCAGTACTTC
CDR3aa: CASSVGLPLDTSVDEQYF

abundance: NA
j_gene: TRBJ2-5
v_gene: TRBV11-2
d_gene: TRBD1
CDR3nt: TGTGCCAGCAGCCACGGCTGGGTGGGACAGCAAAGGGAGACCCAGTACTTC
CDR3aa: CASSHGWVGQQRETQYF

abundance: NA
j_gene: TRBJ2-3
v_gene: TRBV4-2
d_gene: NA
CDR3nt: TGTGCCAGCACCCTTGGACAGAGCACAGATACGCAGTATTTT
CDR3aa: CASTLGQSTDTQYF

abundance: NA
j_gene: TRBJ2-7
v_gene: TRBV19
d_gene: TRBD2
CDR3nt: TGTGCCAGTAGTATAGACTCATTCACTAGCGGGGCCTACGAGCAGTACTTC
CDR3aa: CASSIDSFTSGAYEQYF

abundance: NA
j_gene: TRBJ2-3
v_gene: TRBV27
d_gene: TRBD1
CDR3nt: TGTGCCAGCAGACCCGGGACAGCTTACTACGATACGCAGTATTTT
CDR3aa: CASRPGTAYYDTQYF

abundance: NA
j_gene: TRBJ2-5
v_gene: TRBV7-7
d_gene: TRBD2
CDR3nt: TGTGCTAGCAGCTTAGGAGGCAGCGGGAGGGGGGAGACCCAGTACTTC
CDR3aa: CASSLGGSGRGETQYF

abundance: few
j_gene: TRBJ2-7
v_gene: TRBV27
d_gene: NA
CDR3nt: TGTGCCAGCAGTTTTAGCGCAAGCTCCTACGAGCAGTACTTC
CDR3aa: CASSFSASSYEQYF

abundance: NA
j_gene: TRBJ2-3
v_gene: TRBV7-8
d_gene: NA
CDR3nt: TGTGCCAGCAGAAAAGTGGGGGGGGCTGGCACAGATACGCAGTATTTT
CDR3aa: CASRKVGGAGTDTQYF

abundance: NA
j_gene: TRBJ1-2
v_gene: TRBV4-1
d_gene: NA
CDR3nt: TGCGCCAGCAGCCAGCCCGGGCTTGACGCCTTAGGAGGAGGCTACACCTTC
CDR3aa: CASSQPGLDALGGGYTF

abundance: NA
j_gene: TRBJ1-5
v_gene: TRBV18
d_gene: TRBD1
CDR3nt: TGTGCCAGCTCACCCGGGACAGGGGGCTGGCAGCCCCAGCATTTT
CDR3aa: CASSPGTGGWQPQHF

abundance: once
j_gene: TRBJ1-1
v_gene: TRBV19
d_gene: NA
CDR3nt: TGTGCCAGTAGTATCTACGGGGGGCCAGTGAACACTGAAGCTTTCTTT
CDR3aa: CASSIYGGPVNTEAFF

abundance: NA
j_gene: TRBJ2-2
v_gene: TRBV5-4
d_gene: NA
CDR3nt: TGTGCCAGCAGCAAACAGGGCGCCGGGAACACCGGGGAGCTGTTTTTT
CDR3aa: CASSKQGAGNTGELFF

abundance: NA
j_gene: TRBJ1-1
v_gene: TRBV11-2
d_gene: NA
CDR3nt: TGTGCCAGCAGCCCGGGGGCTGAAGCTTTCTTT
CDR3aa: CASSPGAEAFF

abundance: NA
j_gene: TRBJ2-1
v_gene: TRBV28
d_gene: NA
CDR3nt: TGTGCCAGCACCATCAGGGATGAGCAGTTCTTC
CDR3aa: CASTIRDEQFF

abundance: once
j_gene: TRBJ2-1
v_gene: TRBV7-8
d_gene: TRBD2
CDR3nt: TGTGCCAGCAGCTTAAGGCGGGAGCCCTACAATGAGCAGTTCTTC
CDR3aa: CASSLRREPYNEQFF

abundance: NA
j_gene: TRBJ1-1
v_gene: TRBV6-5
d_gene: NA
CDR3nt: TGTGCCAGCAGTACAGGGCTCGAAGCTTTCTTT
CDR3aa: CASSTGLEAFF

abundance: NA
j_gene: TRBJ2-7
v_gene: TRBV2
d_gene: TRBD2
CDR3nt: TGTGCCAGCAGTGGACTAGCGGACCTAACCTACGAGCAGTACTTC
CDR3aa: CASSGLADLTYEQYF

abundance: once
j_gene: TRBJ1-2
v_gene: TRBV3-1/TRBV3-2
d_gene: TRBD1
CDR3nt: TGTGCCAGCAGCCAAGCCGGGACAGGGAAAAGATATGGCTACACCTTC
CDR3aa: CASSQAGTGKRYGYTF

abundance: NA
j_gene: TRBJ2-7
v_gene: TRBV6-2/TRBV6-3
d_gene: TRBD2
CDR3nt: TGTGCCAGCAGTTACTTGGGGGAGGGCCCCTACGAGCAGTACTTC
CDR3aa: CASSYLGEGPYEQYF

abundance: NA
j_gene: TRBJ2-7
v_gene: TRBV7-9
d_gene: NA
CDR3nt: TGTGCCAGCAGCCCGCGGCGGGGCGGGATCCACGAGCAGTACTTC
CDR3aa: CASSPRRGGIHEQYF

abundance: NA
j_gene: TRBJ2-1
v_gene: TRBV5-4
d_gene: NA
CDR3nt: TGTGCCAGCAGTCGTAACAATGAGCAGTTCTTC
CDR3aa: CASSRNNEQFF

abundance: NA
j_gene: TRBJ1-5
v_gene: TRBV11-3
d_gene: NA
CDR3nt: TGTGCCAGCAGCTCCCACAGGGTAGGGATGGAATCCAATCAGCCCCAGCATTTT
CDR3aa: CASSSHRVGMESNQPQHF

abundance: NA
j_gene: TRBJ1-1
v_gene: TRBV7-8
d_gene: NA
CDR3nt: TGTGCCAGCAGCTTAGGGACAGATAACACTGAAGCTTTCTTT
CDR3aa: CASSLGTDNTEAFF

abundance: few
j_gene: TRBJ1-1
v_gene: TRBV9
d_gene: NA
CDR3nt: TGTGCCAGCAGCGTGATAGAAACGAACACTGAAGCTTTCTTT
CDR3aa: CASSVIETNTEAFF

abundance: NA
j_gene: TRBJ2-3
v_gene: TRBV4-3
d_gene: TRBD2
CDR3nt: TGCGCCAGCAGCCAAGAAGGACTAGCGGGGTGGGCAGATACGCAGTATTTT
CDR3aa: CASSQEGLAGWADTQYF

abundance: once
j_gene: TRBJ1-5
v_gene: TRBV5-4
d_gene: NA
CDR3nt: TGTGCCAGCAGCTTGCAGGGGCCCAATCAGCCCCAGCATTTT
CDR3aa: CASSLQGPNQPQHF

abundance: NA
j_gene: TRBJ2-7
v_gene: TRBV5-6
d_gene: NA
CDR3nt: TGTGCCAGCAGCTTGGTTAGAAGCGAGCAGTACTTC
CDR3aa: CASSLVRSEQYF

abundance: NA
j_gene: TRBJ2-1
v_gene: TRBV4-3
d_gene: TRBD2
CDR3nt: TGCGCCAGCAGCCAAGATTGGGAGCGGGAGGGCCTGGGCAATGAGCAGTTCTTC
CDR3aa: CASSQDWEREGLGNEQFF

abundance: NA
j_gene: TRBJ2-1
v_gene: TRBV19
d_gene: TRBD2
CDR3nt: TGTGCCATCCGTAGCGGGAGGGCCAATGAGCAGTTCTTC
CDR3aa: CAIRSGRANEQFF

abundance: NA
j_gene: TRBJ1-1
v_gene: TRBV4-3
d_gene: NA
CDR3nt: TGCGCCAGCAGCCAAGATGGGGGGGATACTGAAGCTTTCTTT
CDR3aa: CASSQDGGDTEAFF

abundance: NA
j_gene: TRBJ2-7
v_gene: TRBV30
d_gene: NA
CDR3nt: TGTGCCTGGACCCTAACAGCGGGCAGGTTCTACTACGAGCAGTACTTC
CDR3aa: CAWTLTAGRFYYEQYF

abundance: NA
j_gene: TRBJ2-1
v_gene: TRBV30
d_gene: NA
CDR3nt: TGTGCCTGGAGCCCAATTTCCCCATACAATGAGCAGTTCTTC
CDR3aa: CAWSPISPYNEQFF

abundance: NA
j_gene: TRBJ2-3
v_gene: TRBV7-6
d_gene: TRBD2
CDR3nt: TGTGCCAGCAGCCCCCGGGGGGGGCGCGTCACAGATACGCAGTATTTT
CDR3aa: CASSPRGGRVTDTQYF

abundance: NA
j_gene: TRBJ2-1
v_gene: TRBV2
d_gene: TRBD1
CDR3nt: TGTGCCAGCAGCTGGACAGGGGTAAGCATCGATGAGCAGTTCTTC
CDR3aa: CASSWTGVSIDEQFF

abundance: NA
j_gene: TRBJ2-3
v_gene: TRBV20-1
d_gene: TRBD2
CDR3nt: TGCAGTGCTAGTTTACTAGCGGGCACAGATACGCAGTATTTT
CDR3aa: CSASLLAGTDTQYF

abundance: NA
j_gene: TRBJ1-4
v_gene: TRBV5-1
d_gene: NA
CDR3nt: TGCGCCAGCAGCTTGGGTCCCCGGGTCAATAATGAAAAACTGTTTTTT
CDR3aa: CASSLGPRVNNEKLFF

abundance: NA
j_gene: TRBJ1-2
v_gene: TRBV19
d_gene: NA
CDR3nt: TGTGCCAGTAGTATAGAGGGACACCTAGGGGGCTATGGCTACACCTTC
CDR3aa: CASSIEGHLGGYGYTF

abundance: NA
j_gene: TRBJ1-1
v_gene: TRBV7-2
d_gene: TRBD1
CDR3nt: TGTGCCAGCAGCTTCTACGACAGGGCGGGGAGCACTGAAGCTTTCTTT
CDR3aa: CASSFYDRAGSTEAFF

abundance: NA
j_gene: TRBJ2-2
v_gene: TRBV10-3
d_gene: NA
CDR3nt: TGTGCCATCAGTGAGGCTAGCATGGTGACCGGGGAGCTGTTTTTT
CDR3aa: CAISEASMVTGELFF

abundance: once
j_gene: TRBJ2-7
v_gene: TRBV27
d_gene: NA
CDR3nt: TGTGCCAGCAGTTTCCCCGCCCGGGACGGGAGTGTGTACGAGCAGTACTTC
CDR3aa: CASSFPARDGSVYEQYF

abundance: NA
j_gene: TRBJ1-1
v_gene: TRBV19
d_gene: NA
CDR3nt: TGTGCCAGTAGTATAGCTCGGAACACTGAAGCTTTCTTT
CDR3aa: CASSIARNTEAFF